Shown below are 25 T cell receptor beta chains from a single sample sequenced in a study of cytomegalovirus exposure and HLA in healthy donors. The PCR ran on 60 Vbeta and 13 Jbeta primers. Produced via immunoSEQ multiplex PCR; TCRdb's table is partial and in-frame only. The sample consists of 150,000 to 200,000 clones, roughly 80% of them appearing once. The material sequenced was PBMCs. These receptors were collected from a woman in her thirties or forties in good health and CMV-seropositive.

The chain recombines TRBV28 with TRBJ1-4; D perhaps matches TRBD1 (6 bases). The CDR3 consists of 15 residues. CDR1 is MDHEN and CDR2 is SYDVKM in the germline V gene. Trimming cost V 2 bases and J 3 bases, with 10 bases left between them. This chain's CDR3 is CASSLPTGSNEKLFF. CDR3 in DNA: TGTGCCAGCAGTTTACCGACAGGCTCTAATGAAAAACTGTTTTTT.

V usage is TRBV15 and J usage is TRBJ2-5; D gene uncertain. This CDR3 spans 15 amino acids. With 0 bases removed from V and 0 bases from J, the gap between germline ends came to 8 bases. Looked up from germline, CDR1 is LNHNV and CDR2 is YYDKDF (reference sequence). The CDR3 bases are TGTGCCACCAGCAGAGACCATAGCAACCAAGAGACCCAGTACTTC. This sequence encodes CATSRDHSNQETQYF. Full variable domain (outside the CDR3, taken from reference TRBV15 and TRBJ2-5): DAMVIQNPRYQVTQFGKPVTLSCSQTLNHNVMYWYQQKSSQAPKLLFHYYDKDFNNEADTPDNFQSRRPNTSFCFLDIRSPGLGDTAMYLCATSRDHSNQETQYFGPGTRLLVL.

The chain has TRBV21-1 and TRBJ1-5. TRBV21-1 is classified as a pseudogene. The CDR3 covers 12 residues. CDR3 DNA sequence: TGTGCCAGCCCTGACGGGGATCAGCCCCAGCATTTT. Translated, it gives CASPDGDQPQHF.

The J gene is TRBJ2-2, the V gene TRBV7-2; TRBD2 matches at 8 bases. The ends lost 3 bases at V and 7 bases at J; junction bases unmatched: 7. Germline V gene data show CDR1 as SGHTA and CDR2 as FQGNSA. This CDR3 comprises 15 residues. Here the CDR3 DNA reads TGTGCCAGCAGCTTTAGCGGGAATAGCGGCGGGGAGCTGTTTTTT. Amino acids: CASSFSGNSGGELFF.

The chain combines TRBV5-1 with TRBJ2-2; D ambiguous. V was cut by 0 bases and J by 1 base, with 13 bases left in between. Germline V gene lookup returns CDR1 SGHRS and CDR2 YFSETQ. CDR3 size: 17 residues. The CDR3 spells CASSLEWLARNTGELFF. The CDR3 coding sequence is TGCGCCAGCAGCTTGGAATGGTTGGCTCGGAACACCGGGGAGCTGTTTTTT.

This chain connects TRBV7-3 to TRBJ2-1; 9 bases are shared with TRBD2. Germline V gene sequence: CDR1 SGHTA, CDR2 FQGTGA. The CDR3 sequence is 18 residues long. V gave up 2 bases and J gave up 2 bases; unmatched junction bases: 10. CDR3 in amino acids: CASSLVGVRTSAYNEQFF. CDR3 sequence (DNA): TGTGCCAGCAGCTTAGTGGGGGTCCGGACTAGCGCCTACAATGAGCAGTTCTTC.

V and J are TRBV2 and TRBJ1-1, with 7 bases identical to TRBD1. Germline V gene sequence: CDR1 SNHLY, CDR2 FYNNEI. With 7 bases clipped from V and 2 bases from J, the junction kept 7 bases outside the gene matches. This CDR3 region has 14 residues. The CDR3 DNA is TGTGCCAGCAAGACCGGGACAGCTAACACTGAAGCTTTCTTT. It codes for CASKTGTANTEAFF.

This rearrangement joins TRBV19 to TRBJ1-2; the D gene is possibly TRBD1 (5 bases). V lost 6 bases and J 8 bases, leaving 16 bases between the germline ends. The CDR3 runs to 13 residues. Per germline, CDR1 LNHDA and CDR2 SQIVND (reference sequence). The CDR3 reads CASSPDRKGGYTF. In nucleotides, the CDR3 is TGTGCCAGTAGCCCCGACAGAAAGGGGGGCTACACCTTC. The full variable domain, with the rest looked up from reference TRBV19 and TRBJ1-2, is DGGITQSPKYLFRKEGQNVTLSCEQNLNHDAMYWYRQDPGQGLRLIYYSQIVNDFQKGDIAEGYSVSREKKESFPLTVTSAQKNPTAFYLCASSPDRKGGYTFGSGTRLTVV.

This chain connects TRBV6-1 to TRBJ1-2; D is ambiguous. This CDR3 has 13 residues. The V end was cut by 2 bases, the J end by 8 bases, with 12 bases between. CDR1 is MNHNS and CDR2 is SASEGT in the germline V gene. CDR3 in amino acids: CASSELQAGGYTF. The CDR3 DNA reads TGTGCCAGCAGTGAACTCCAGGCGGGAGGCTACACCTTC.

The rearrangement uses TRBV28 and TRBJ1-1; D is unresolved. Germline CDR1 is MDHEN and CDR2 is SYDVKM. Trimming took 6 bases from V and 11 from J, leaving 22 bases between them. This CDR3 comprises 14 residues. The CDR3 loop is CASSRPAAPWEAFF. The CDR3 nucleotides are TGTGCCAGCAGCCGCCCGGCGGCCCCATGGGAGGCTTTCTTT.

This rearrangement joins TRBV18 to TRBJ1-3; TRBD1 matches 10 bases. The V gene's germline CDR1 is KGHSH and CDR2 LQKENI. The CDR3 contains 19 residues. With V trimmed by 1 base and J by 4 bases, 13 bases remained unmatched. For the CDR3, the DNA is TGTGCCAGCTCACCACTCCGCGTCACCGGGACAGGGGACGGAAACACCATATATTTT. It codes for CASSPLRVTGTGDGNTIYF.

The chain is built from TRBV7-6 and TRBJ2-7; D perhaps matches TRBD1 (5 bases). Germline values: CDR1 SGHVS, CDR2 FNYEAQ. The CDR3 has 13 residues. V gave up 5 bases and J gave up 4 bases, with 12 bases separating them. The CDR3 DNA reads TGTGCCAGCAGCCAGGACAACCAGTACGAGCAGTACTTC. It specifies CASSQDNQYEQYF.

This clone was seen only a few times. The J gene is TRBJ1-1, the V gene TRBV6-5; TRBD1 might be the D (5 bases). Trimming shortened V by 2 bases and J by 1 base, and 11 bases separated the two germline ends. The germline CDR1 and CDR2 sequences are MNHEY and SVGAGI. CDR3 length: 15 amino acids. The CDR3 DNA follows: TGTGCCAGCAGTTACCGCAGGGAGGGGAACACTGAAGCTTTCTTT. It translates to CASSYRREGNTEAFF.

The chain links TRBV6-1 to TRBJ2-3; D may be TRBD2 (5 bases). The V and J ends lost 4 bases and 4 bases respectively, with 24 bases between them. Looked up from germline, CDR1 is MNHNS and CDR2 is SASEGT. The CDR3 spans 18 residues. The CDR3 sequence: CASSGVRGIARMADTQYF. The CDR3 coding sequence is TGTGCCAGCAGTGGAGTCCGAGGAATAGCGCGGATGGCAGATACGCAGTATTTT.

The rearrangement links TRBV28 to TRBJ2-1; 9 bases are a match to TRBD2. Trimming removed 6 bases from V and 9 bases from J; junction bases left unmatched: 15. The length of the CDR3 is 16 residues. CDR1 is MDHEN, CDR2 SYDVKM, per germline. The CDR3 DNA follows: TGTGCCAGCAGCCTAGGAGGCGGGAGGGTTGAGGGTGAGCAGTTCTTC. This codes for CASSLGGGRVEGEQFF.

The CDR3 here is CATSRDRAANTEAFF. In DNA, the CDR3 is TGTGCCACCAGCAGAGACAGGGCGGCGAACACTGAAGCTTTCTTT. The V gene is TRBV15, the J gene TRBJ1-1, with D possibly matching TRBD1 (5 bases). V dropped 0 bases and J dropped 1 base, with 9 bases sitting between them. Per the germline V gene, CDR1 is LNHNV and CDR2 is YYDKDF (reference sequence). The CDR3 covers 15 residues.

J is TRBJ1-2 and V is TRBV28; 12 nucleotides match TRBD1. V lost 9 bases and J lost 8; bases outside the gene matches: 13. The CDR3 runs 15 residues. The germline V gene encodes CDR1 MDHEN and CDR2 SYDVKM. In DNA, the CDR3 is TGTGCCAGTACGGGACAGGGGGCGTCGGAAGAAGGCTACACCTTC. This encodes CASTGQGASEEGYTF.

V is TRBV6-5 and J is TRBJ1-5; D may be TRBD1 (5 bases). This CDR3 is 14 amino acids long. Germline values: CDR1 MNHEY, CDR2 SVGAGI. V shed 7 bases and J shed 5 bases, with 15 bases lying between them. This CDR3 reads CASIRPGGDQPQHF. In nucleotides, the CDR3 is TGTGCCAGCATCCGCCCCGGGGGGGATCAGCCCCAGCATTTT.

There are a few counts of this clone. The sample has other DNA sequences that encode this CDR3 too. The V and J genes are TRBV5-8 and TRBJ2-1; 8 nucleotides align to TRBD1. Looked up from germline, CDR1 is SGHTS and CDR2 is YDEGEE. The length of the CDR3 is 15 residues. J gave up 2 bases and V 0 bases, and 1 base lay outside the gene matches. CDR3 in amino acids: CASSLGTGTYNEQFF. The CDR3, as DNA: TGTGCCAGCAGCTTGGGGACAGGGACCTACAATGAGCAGTTCTTC.

The rearrangement joins TRBV7-9 to TRBJ2-7, with a tentative D call TRBD2 (6 bases). The germline gives CDR1 SEHNR, CDR2 FQNEAQ (reference sequence). V shed 5 bases and J shed 6 bases, with 20 bases lying between them. CDR3 size: 15 residues. The CDR3 region has the DNA TGTGCCAGCAGCCCCGCTAATAGCGGCGCTCTCGAGCAGTACTTC. Translation gives CASSPANSGALEQYF.

This clone was picked up a small number of times. This chain uses TRBV29-1 with TRBJ2-1; D unresolved. The CDR3 runs to 11 residues. In germline, CDR1 is SQVTM, CDR2 ANQGSEA. V was trimmed by 4 bases and J by 5 bases, leaving 6 bases between them. The chain's CDR3 is CSVGYNNEQFF. CDR3 sequence (DNA): TGCAGCGTTGGTTACAACAATGAGCAGTTCTTC.

This clone occurred a few times. The genes are TRBV6-6 and TRBJ1-1; TRBD1 matches at 11 bases. CDR1 and CDR2 from the germline V gene are MNHNY and SVGAGI (reference sequence). After removal of 4 bases from V and 5 bases from J, the junction contained 6 bases not matched to a gene. The CDR3 has 15 amino acids. The CDR3 DNA reads as TGTGCCAGCAGTTTAGGACAGGGGGCGCATACTGAAGCTTTCTTT. It codes for CASSLGQGAHTEAFF.

The V call is TRBV7-2, the J call TRBJ2-7; the D gene is possibly TRBD1 (5 bases). V was clipped by 1 base and J by 3 bases, with 13 bases between them. Germline V gives CDR1 SGHTA, CDR2 FQGNSA. The CDR3 has 15 amino acids. The CDR3 DNA reads as TGTGCCAGCAGCTTAGTTTTACAGGCGGACTACGAGCAGTACTTC. Translation gives CASSLVLQADYEQYF.

The chain employs TRBV2 and TRBJ2-7; D is perhaps TRBD1 (6 bases). V was pared by 5 bases and J by 3 bases, with 8 bases between. Germline V gene lookup returns CDR1 SNHLY and CDR2 FYNNEI. The length of the CDR3 is 12 residues. The CDR3 is CASSRDNYEQYF. The CDR3 DNA sequence: TGTGCCAGCAGTCGGGACAACTACGAGCAGTACTTC.

This chain connects TRBV5-5 to TRBJ2-6; TRBD1 agrees at 7 bases. This CDR3 is 17 amino acids long. Per the germline V gene, CDR1 is SGHKS and CDR2 is YYEKEE (reference sequence). Trimming at V came to 2 bases and at J to 0 bases, leaving 5 bases not matched to a gene. Here the CDR3 reads CASSLTGQTSGANVLTF. In nucleotides, the CDR3 is TGTGCCAGCAGCTTAACGGGACAGACCTCTGGGGCCAACGTCCTGACTTTC.